This paragraph reports one T cell receptor beta chain. This record belongs to a study of glioma-infiltrating T cells after dendritic cell vaccination. The primer mix had 60 V beta and 13 J beta primers. Sequencing used immunoSEQ multiplex PCR; TCRdb keeps in-frame clones, though not all of them. The table records around 58,000 clones, 82% of them present only once. Only patients with spare fresh-frozen tumor and over two years of follow-up were included. The specimen was blood, collected before dendritic cell vaccination. This TCR was sampled from a human donor with glioblastoma.

The CDR3 sequence is CASSEGLGNEKLFF. The CDR3 DNA reads as TGTGCCAGCAGTGAGGGGCTAGGTAATGAAAAACTGTTTTTT. V usage is TRBV2 and J usage is TRBJ1-4; D perhaps matches TRBD1 (5 bases). The CDR3 contains 14 residues. V lost 3 bases, J lost 4 bases, and 9 bases lay in between. Per the germline V gene, CDR1 is SNHLY and CDR2 is FYNNEI.